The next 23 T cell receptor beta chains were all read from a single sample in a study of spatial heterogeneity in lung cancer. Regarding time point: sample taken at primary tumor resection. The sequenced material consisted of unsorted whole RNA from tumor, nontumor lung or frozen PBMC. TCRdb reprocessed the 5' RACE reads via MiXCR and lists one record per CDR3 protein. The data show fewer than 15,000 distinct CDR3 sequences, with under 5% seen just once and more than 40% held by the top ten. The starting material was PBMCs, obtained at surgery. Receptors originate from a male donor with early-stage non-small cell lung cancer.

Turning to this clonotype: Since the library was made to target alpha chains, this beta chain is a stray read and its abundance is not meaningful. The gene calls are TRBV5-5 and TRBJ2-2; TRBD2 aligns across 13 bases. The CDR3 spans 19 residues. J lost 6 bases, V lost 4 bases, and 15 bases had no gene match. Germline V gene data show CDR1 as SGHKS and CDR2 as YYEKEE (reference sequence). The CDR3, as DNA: TGTGCCAGCAGCGGAACCGGGACTAGCGGGGCCAGTTTGGCCGGGGAGCTGTTTTTT. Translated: CASSGTGTSGASLAGELFF.

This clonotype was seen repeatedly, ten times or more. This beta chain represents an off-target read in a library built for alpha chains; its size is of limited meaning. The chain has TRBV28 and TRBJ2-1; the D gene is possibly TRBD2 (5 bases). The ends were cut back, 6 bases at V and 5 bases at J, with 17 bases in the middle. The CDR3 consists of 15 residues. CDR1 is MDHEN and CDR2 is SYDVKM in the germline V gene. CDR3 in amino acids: CASSILVSPDNEQFF. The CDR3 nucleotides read TGTGCCAGCAGCATACTAGTTTCCCCTGACAATGAGCAGTTCTTC.

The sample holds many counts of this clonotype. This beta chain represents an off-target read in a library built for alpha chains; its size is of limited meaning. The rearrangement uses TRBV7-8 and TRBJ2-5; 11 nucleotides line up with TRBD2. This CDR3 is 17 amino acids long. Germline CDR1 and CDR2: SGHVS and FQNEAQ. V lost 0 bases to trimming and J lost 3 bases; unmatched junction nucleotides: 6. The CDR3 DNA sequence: TGTGCCAGCAGCTTAGCGAGAGGGACTAGCGGTAAAGAGACCCAGTACTTC. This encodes CASSLARGTSGKETQYF.

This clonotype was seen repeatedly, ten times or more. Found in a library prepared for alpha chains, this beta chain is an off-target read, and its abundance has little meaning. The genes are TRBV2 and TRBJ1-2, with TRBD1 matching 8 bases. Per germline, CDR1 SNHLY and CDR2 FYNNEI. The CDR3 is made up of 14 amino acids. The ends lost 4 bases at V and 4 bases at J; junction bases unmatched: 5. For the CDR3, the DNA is TGTGCCAGCAGTGGGCAGGGGGCGCGCTATGGCTACACCTTC. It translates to CASSGQGARYGYTF.

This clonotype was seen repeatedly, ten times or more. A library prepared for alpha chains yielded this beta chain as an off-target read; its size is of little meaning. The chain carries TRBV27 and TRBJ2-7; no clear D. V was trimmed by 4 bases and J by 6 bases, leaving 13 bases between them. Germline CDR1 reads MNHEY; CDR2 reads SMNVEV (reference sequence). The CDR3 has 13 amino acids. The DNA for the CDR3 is TGTGCCAGCAGTTCCGTTGGGTGGGCCGAGCAGTACTTC. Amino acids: CASSSVGWAEQYF.

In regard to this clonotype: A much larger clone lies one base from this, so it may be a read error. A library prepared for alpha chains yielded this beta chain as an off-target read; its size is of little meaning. CDR3: CASSLSRGPQPQRF. CDR3 DNA sequence: TGTGCCAGCAGTTTATCCAGGGGGCCTCAGCCTCAGCGTTTT. The chain employs TRBV12-3 or TRBV12-4 and TRBJ1-5; TRBD1 agrees at 8 bases. There are 14 residues in the CDR3.

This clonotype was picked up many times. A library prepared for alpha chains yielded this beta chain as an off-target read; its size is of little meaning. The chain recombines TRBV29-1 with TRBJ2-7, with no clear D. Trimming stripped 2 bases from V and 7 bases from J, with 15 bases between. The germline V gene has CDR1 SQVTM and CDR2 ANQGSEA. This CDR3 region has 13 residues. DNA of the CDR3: TGCAGCGTTGAAACCCCAACTTCGGAGGAGCAGTACTTC. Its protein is CSVETPTSEEQYF.

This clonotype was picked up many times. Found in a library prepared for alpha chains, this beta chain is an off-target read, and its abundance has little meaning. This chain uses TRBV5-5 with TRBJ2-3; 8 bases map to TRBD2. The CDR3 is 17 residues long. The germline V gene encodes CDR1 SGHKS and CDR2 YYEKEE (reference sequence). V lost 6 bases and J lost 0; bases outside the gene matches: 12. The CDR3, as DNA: TGTGCCAGCACGCGGACATATTCGGGAGGGAGCACAGATACGCAGTATTTT. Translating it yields CASTRTYSGGSTDTQYF.

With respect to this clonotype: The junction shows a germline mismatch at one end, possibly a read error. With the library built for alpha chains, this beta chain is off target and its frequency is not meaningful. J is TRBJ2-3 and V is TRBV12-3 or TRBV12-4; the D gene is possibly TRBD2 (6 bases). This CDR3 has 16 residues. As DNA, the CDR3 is TGTGCCAGCACCCAGGGTAGCGGAACTAGCACAGATACGCGGTATTTT. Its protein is CASTQGSGTSTDTRYF.

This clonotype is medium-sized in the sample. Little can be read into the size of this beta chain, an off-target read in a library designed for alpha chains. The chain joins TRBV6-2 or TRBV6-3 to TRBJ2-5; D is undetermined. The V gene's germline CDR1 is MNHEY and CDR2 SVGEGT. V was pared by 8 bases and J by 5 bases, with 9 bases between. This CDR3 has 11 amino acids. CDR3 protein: CASSSWETQYF. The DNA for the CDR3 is TGTGCCAGCTCTTCGTGGGAGACCCAGTACTTC.

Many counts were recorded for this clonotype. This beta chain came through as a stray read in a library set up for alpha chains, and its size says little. This CDR3 is CASSPLLAGTYNEQFF. CDR3 nucleotide sequence: TGTGCCAGCAGCCCCCTCCTAGCGGGAACTTACAATGAGCAGTTCTTC. The rearrangement uses TRBV7-6 and TRBJ2-1; TRBD2 matches at 9 bases. Germline CDR1 SGHVS, CDR2 FNYEAQ. The CDR3 covers 16 residues. V lost 5 bases, J lost 4 bases, and 9 bases stayed unmatched.

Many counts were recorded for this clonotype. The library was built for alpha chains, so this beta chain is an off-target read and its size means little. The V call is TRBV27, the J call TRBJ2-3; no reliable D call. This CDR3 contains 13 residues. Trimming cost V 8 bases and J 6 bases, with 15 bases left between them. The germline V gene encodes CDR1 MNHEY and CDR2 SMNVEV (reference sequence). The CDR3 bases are TGTGCCAGCCAGCGACAAGCATCGGATACGCAGTATTTT. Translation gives CASQRQASDTQYF.

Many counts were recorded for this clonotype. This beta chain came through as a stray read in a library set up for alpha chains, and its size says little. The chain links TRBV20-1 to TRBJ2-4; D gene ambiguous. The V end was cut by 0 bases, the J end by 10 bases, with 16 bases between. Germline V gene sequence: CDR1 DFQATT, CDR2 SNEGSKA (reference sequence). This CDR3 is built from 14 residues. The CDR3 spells CSARDGVFGRIQYF. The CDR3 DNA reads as TGCAGTGCTAGAGATGGGGTCTTCGGGCGGATTCAGTACTTC.

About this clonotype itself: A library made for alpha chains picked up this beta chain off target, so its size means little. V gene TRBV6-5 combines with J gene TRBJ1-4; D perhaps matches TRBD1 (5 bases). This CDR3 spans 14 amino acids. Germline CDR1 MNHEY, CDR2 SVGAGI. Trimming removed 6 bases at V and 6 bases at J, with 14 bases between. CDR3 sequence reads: CASRHGRGDEKLFF. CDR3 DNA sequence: TGTGCCAGCAGACACGGAAGAGGGGATGAAAAACTGTTTTTT.

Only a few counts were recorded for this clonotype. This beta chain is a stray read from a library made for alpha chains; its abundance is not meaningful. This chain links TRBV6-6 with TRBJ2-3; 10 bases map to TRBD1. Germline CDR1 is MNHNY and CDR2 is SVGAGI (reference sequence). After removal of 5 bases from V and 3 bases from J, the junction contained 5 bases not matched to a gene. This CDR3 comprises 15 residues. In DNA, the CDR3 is TGTGCCAGCAGTCACCGGACAGGGGGGACAGATACGCAGTATTTT. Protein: CASSHRTGGTDTQYF.

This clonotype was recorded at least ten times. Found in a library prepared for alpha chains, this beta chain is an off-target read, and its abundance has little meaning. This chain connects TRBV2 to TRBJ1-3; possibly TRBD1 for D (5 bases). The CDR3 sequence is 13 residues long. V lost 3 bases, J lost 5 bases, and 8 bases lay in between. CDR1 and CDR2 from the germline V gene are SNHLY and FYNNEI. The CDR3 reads CASSDGGRNTIYF. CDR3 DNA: TGTGCCAGCAGTGATGGGGGGAGAAACACCATATATTTT.

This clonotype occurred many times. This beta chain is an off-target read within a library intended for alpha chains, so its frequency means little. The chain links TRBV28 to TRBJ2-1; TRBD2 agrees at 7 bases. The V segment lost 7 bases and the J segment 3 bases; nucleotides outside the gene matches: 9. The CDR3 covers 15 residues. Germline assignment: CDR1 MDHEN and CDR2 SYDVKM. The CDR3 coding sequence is TGTGCCAGCACCCAAGCGGCGGGGGACTACAATGAGCAGTTCTTC. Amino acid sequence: CASTQAAGDYNEQFF.

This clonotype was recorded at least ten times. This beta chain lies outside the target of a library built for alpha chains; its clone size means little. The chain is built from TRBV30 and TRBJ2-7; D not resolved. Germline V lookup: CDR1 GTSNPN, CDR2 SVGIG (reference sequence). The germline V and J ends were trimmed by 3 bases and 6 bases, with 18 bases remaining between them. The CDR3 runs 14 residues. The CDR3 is CAWRPLWISREQYF. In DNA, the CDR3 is TGTGCCTGGAGACCCCTGTGGATCTCCCGCGAGCAGTACTTC.

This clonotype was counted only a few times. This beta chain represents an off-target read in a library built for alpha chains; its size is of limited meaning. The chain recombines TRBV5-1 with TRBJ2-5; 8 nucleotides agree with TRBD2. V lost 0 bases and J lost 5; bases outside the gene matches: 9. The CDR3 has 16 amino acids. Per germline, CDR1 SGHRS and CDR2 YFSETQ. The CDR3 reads CASSLVSGTAQETQYF. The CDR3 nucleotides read TGCGCCAGCAGCTTGGTTAGCGGGACGGCTCAGGAGACCCAGTACTTC. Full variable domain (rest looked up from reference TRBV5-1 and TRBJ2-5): KAGVTQTPRYLIKTRGQQVTLSCSPISGHRSVSWYQQTPGQGLQFLFEYFSETQRNKGNFPGRFSGRQFSNSRSEMNVSTLELGDSALYLCASSLVSGTAQETQYFGPGTRLLVL.

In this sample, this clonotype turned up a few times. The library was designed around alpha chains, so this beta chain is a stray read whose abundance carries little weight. CDR3 in amino acids: CASSLVLAGGNTQYF. As DNA, the CDR3 is TGTGCCAGCAGCTTGGTCCTAGCGGGAGGGAATACGCAGTATTTT. The chain joins TRBV7-2 to TRBJ2-3; 12 bases match TRBD2. J lost 7 bases, V lost 3 bases, and 5 bases had no gene match. Germline V gene sequence: CDR1 SGHTA, CDR2 FQGNSA. The CDR3 spans 15 residues.

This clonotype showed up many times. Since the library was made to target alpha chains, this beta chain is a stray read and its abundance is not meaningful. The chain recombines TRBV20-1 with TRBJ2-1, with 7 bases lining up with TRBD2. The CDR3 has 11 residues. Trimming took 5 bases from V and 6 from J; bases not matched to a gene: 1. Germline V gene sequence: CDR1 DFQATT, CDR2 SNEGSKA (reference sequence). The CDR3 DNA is TGCAGTGCTGGGAGGGGCAATGAGCAGTTCTTC. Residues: CSAGRGNEQFF.

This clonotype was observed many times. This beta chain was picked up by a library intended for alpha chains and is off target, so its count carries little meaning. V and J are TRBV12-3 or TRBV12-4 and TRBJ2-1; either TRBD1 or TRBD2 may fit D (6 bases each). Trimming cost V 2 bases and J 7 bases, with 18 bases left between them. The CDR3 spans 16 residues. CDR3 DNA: TGTGCCAGCAGTTTACGGCTGGGGTTAGGGGGGAATGAGCAGTTCTTC. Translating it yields CASSLRLGLGGNEQFF.

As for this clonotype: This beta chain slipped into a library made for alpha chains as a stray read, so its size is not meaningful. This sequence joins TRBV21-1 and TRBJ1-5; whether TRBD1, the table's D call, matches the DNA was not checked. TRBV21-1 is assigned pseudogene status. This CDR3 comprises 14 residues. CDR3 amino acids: CASPPPGGRQPQHF. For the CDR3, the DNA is TGTGCCAGCCCTCCCCCCGGGGGACGTCAGCCCCAGCATTTT.